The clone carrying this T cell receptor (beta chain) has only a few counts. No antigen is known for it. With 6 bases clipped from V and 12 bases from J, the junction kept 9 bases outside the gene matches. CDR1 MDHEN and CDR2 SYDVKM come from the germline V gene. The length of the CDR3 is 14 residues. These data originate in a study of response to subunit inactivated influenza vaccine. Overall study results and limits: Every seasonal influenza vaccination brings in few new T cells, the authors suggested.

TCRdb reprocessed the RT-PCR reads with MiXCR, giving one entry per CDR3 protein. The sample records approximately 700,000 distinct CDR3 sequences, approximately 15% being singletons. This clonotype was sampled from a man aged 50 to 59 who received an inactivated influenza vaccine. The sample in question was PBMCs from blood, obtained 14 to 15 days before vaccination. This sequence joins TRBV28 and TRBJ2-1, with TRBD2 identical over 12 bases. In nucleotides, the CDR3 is TGTGCCAGCAGGACCCTAGCGGGAGGGCTGAGGCAGTTCTTC. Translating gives CASRTLAGGLRQFF.